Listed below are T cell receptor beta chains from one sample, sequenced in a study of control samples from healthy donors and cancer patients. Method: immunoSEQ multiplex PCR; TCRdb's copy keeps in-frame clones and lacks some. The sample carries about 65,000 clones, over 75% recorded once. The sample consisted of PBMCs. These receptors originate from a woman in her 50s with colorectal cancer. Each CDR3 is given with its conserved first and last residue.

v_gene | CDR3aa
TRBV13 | CASSLSITEAFF
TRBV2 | CASSSTNEKLFF
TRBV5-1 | CASSLQGAGEKLFF
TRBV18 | CASSLTHGTSGGNYEQYF
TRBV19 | CASTLSGEANEQFF
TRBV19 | CASSISQGTEAFF
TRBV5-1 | CASSLEGVGYGYTF
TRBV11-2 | CASNIAGGPHEQYF
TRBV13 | CASSFDGNTEAFF
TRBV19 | CASNGGRENGEQFF
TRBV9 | CASSEGGLSSGNTIYF
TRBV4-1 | CASSQGDIPNTEAFF
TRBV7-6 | CASSLQRASTEAFF
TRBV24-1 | CATSPGQGVRGNTIYF
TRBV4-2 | CASSQGLAGSYEQYF
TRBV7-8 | CASSLDSVGRGYTF
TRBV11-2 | CASSLDFSGNTIYF
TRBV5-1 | CASSQTNSNTGELFF
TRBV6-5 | CASTTGLQALYEQYF
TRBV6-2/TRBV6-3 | CASSRGQDYQPQHF
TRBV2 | CASQRRRHGTGVAETQYF
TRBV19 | CASSPTGVSSGNTIYF
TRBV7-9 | CASSLPGRRDSGANVLTF
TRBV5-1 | CASSLYGSADEQFF
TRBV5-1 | CASSSAQPDDGYTF
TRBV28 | CASWGGHNEQFF
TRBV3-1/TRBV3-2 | CASSKGQGATEAFF
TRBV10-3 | CAISARGGTYEQYF
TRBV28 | CASSPPATGRGYEQYF
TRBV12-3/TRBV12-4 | CASSPARNSPLHF
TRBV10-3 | CAVGGVGNTIYF
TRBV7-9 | CASSLERDNEKLFF
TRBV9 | CASSVLGGDGTEAFF
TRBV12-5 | CASGFHSGTLSSTDTQYF
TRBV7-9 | CASSLAGETQYF
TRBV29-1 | CSGHSLDSLGYTF
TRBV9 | CASSFRLDGSGSPLHF